The present entry profiles one T cell receptor beta chain with its context. No antigen is known for it. Trimming stripped 1 base from V and 1 base from J, with 13 bases between. CDR3 length: 16 residues. Germline assignment: CDR1 MNHEY and CDR2 SMNVEV (reference sequence). This specimen belongs to a study of T cell responses to AZD1222 COVID-19 vaccine. Study-wide findings and caveats: Repertoire sampling occurred only after the peak T cell response.

Generated by immunoSEQ multiplex PCR, the TCRdb table keeps only in-frame clones and is missing some. The sample yields 130,000 to 150,000 clones, about 92% seen once. Sequences were derived from peripheral blood, sampled on day 0 of AZD1222 vaccination. The chain employs TRBV27 and TRBJ1-2; D call uncertain. This TCR came from an adult in good health. The CDR3 reads CASSLYPFENNYGYTF. For the CDR3, the DNA is TGTGCCAGCAGTTTATATCCGTTCGAAAATAACTATGGCTACACCTTC.